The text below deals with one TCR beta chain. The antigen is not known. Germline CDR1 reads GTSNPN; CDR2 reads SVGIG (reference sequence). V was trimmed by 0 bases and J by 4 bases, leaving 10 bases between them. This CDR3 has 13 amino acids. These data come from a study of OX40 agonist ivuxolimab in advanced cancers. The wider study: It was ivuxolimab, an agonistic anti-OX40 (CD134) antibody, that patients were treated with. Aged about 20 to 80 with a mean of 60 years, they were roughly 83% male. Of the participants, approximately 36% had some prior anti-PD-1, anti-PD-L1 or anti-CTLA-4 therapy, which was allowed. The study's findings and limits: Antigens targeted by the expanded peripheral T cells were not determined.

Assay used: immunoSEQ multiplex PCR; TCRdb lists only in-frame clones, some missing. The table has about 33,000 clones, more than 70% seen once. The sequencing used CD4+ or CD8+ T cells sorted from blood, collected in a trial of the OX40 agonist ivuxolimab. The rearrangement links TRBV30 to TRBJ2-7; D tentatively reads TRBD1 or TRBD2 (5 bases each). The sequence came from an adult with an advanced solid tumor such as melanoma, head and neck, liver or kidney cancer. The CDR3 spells CAWSVRQRYEQYF. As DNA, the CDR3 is TGTGCCTGGAGTGTAAGACAGCGGTACGAGCAGTACTTC.